The T cell receptor (beta chain) under discussion was sequenced for a study of T cell responses to AZD1222 COVID-19 vaccine (dated by TCRdb to about 2021). Background for the entire study: AZD1222 recipients with second doses at about 4 weeks or about 12 weeks were pooled, because spike-specific TCR depth and breadth did not differ between schedules. A total of just over 230 trial participants underwent TCR sequencing, of whom approximately 200 had received two doses of AZD1222 and 26 had received two doses of the MenACWY control vaccine. Enrollment into the trials was organized by age into subgroups of 18-55, 56-69 and 70-plus years, and those subgroups contained approximately 160, 26 and 62 TCR-sequenced participants, respectively. Overall study results and their limits: Vaccine-associated CD4 TCRs spanned the whole spike protein, with dominant responses in regions 160-218 and 743-854. The 56-69-year group was small, and its depth increase did not reach significance, likely because of low power. Participants were mostly white British, with more females than males. The authors suggested clonal diversity may have been underestimated. Because no samples from the day 14 peak response were available, repertoires could be characterized only after the peak T cell response. Reportedly, almost half of the unique spike-specific TCRs recognized epitopes lying outside the regions that are mutated in the B.1.351 and B.1.1.7 variants. Conclusions about previously exposed vaccinees are limited because only six or seven AZD1222 recipients were SARS-CoV-2 seropositive at baseline. After two AZD1222 doses, both the breadth and the depth of spike-specific TCRs were significantly higher than at day 0 and than in MenACWY recipients.

Concerning this clone itself: The specificity of this receptor is unknown. Nothing much larger sits one base from this clone, and base qualities are not available.

V is reduced by 3 bases and J by 3 bases, leaving a spacing of 12 bases between them. The CDR3 sequence holds 14 residues, the cysteine and phenylalanine included. Of the read, only the CDR3 DNA is kept; its 42 bases are in frame from base 1. CDR1 and CDR2 are read off the germline V gene (reference sequence) as DFQATT and SNEGSKA. Per the publication, the time point label means: baseline before first vaccination. Samples from vaccinated people were obtained from the UK trials COV001 and COV002, which included a single-blind randomized controlled phase 2/3 trial of AZD1222 (ChAdOx1 nCoV-19) in healthy adults. For TCRbeta chain sequencing, PBMC samples were collected from trial participants at day 0 and at day 28 after the second dose. The CDR3 regions of human TCRbeta chains were subjected to immunosequencing. In the source study's methods: TCRs in the repertoires were matched against a reference library of SARS-CoV-2-specific TCRs that had been generated with the MIRA antigen-specificity platform. Breadth meant the fraction of unique TCRs that were SARS-CoV-2-associated, whereas depth meant the fraction of total T cells that were SARS-CoV-2-associated. Using the MIRA data, each spike-specific TCR was assigned both to the spike region to which the TCR was reactive and to a CD4 or CD8 class. Log10-transformed breadth and depth values were compared by one-way ANOVA with Sidak's multiple comparisons tests. The table comes from immuneACCESS by way of TCRdb, which keeps in-frame sequences with V and J called. Part of the clones is missing from these tables; in studies checked, under half for an unresolved V gene and the rest for unknown reasons. That table furnishes V, J and clone size, whereas the DNA furnished D and trimming. The sample table shows about 170,000 clones, and just under 95% are seen once. The ten largest clones take up 1.6% of the sample.

This sample comprised peripheral blood, obtained on day 0 of AZD1222 vaccination. This clonotype originated in an adult in good health. The chain links TRBV20-1 with TRBJ1-5; TRBD1 could be the D gene, as 6 bases match. The CDR3 region has the sequence CSASKGVVNQPQHF. The bases are TGCAGTGCTAGTAAGGGGGTGGTCAATCAGCCCCAGCATTTT.